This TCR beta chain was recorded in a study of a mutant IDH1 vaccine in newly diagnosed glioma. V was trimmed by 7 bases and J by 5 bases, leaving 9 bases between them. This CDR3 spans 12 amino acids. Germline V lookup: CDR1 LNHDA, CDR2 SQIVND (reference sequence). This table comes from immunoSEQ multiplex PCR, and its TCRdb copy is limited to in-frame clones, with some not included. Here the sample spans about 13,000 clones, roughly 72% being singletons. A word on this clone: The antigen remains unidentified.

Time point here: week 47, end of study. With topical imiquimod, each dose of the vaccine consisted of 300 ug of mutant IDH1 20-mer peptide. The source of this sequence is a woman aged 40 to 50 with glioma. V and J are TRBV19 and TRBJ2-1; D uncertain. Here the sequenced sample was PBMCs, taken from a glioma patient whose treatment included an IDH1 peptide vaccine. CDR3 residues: CASTPGDNEQFF. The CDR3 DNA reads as TGTGCCAGTACCCCCGGCGACAATGAGCAGTTCTTC. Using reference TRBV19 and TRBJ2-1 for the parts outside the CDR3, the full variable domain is DGGITQSPKYLFRKEGQNVTLSCEQNLNHDAMYWYRQDPGQGLRLIYYSQIVNDFQKGDIAEGYSVSREKKESFPLTVTSAQKNPTAFYLCASTPGDNEQFFGPGTRLTVL.